The text below deals with one T cell receptor (beta chain). Trimming cost V 1 base and J 4 bases; bases outside gene matches: 9. The CDR3 runs to 16 residues. The germline V gene encodes CDR1 SGHNT and CDR2 YYREEE (reference sequence). This sample stems from a study of blood T cell repertoires in COVID-19. TCRdb's table, derived via immunoSEQ multiplex PCR, lists solely in-frame clones and lacks some. The sample lists some 200,000 clones; around 95% were seen once. This rearrangement joins TRBV5-4 to TRBJ2-5, with 8 bases identical to TRBD2. Sequencing used peripheral blood. This sequence was found in a man aged 25 to 45 with COVID-19, enrolled during active disease. The CDR3 reads CASSLYSGVWGETQYF. The DNA of the CDR3 is TGTGCCAGCAGCTTGTATAGCGGGGTCTGGGGAGAGACCCAGTACTTC.